This T cell receptor (beta chain) was sequenced in a study of Tregs in tolerant kidney transplant recipients. The length of the CDR3 is 11 residues. Trimming left V 2 bases short and J 13 bases short, with 11 bases between. The V gene's germline CDR1 is SGHTA and CDR2 FQGNSA. Assay used: immunoSEQ multiplex PCR; TCRdb lists only in-frame clones, some missing. The sample has under 95,000 clones, approximately 90% seen once. The sample consisted of Tregs from blood, taken before the transplant. The receptor's source is a human donor who received a combined kidney and bone marrow transplant. The V gene is TRBV7-2, the J gene TRBJ1-1; the D is unclear. For the CDR3, the DNA is TGTGCCAGCAGCTTACAGTCCCGAGGTTTCTTT. Its protein is CASSLQSRGFF.